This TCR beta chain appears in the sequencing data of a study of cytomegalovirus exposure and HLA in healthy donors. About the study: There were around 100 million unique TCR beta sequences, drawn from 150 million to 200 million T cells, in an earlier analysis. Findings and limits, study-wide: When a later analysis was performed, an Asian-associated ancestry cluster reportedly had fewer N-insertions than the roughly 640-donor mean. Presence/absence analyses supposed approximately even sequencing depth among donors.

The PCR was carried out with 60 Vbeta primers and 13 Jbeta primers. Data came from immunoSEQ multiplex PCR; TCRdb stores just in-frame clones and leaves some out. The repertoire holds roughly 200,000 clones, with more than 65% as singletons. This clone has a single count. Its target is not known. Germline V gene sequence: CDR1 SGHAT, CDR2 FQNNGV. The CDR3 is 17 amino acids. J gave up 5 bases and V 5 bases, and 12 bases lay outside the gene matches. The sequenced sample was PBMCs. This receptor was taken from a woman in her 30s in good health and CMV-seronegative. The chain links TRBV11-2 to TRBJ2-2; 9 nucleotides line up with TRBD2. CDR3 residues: CASSQQISGRVTGELFF. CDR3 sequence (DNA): TGTGCCAGCAGCCAACAAATTAGCGGGAGAGTAACCGGGGAGCTGTTTTTT. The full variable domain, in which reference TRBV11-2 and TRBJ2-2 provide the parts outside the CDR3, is EAGVAQSPRYKIIEKRQSVAFWCNPISGHATLYWYQQILGQGPKLLIQFQNNGVVDDSQLPKDRFSAERLKGVDSTLKIQPAKLEDSAVYLCASSQQISGRVTGELFFGEGSRLTVL.